The T cell receptor (beta chain) described here comes from a study of breast tumors, draining lymph nodes, adjacent tissues (dated by TCRdb to 2016 to 2017). In terms of the full investigation: TCR beta repertoires were compared across tumor, adjacent nontumor tissue and axillary lymph nodes obtained from breast cancer patients. In human breast cancer, the study set out to assess how tumor, surrounding tissue and draining lymph node repertoires relate to one another and whether T cells might be exchanged between them.

For sequencing, an Illumina HiSeq 2000 was employed. Multiplex PCR amplification was used to generate the TCR beta chain libraries. High-throughput sequencing was used to analyze the amplified TCR beta chain products. The public reads were run again by TCRdb, first through fastp at Q25 and then through MiXCR, and only productive beta chains were kept. Identical CDR3 proteins give one entry, which carries the most common genes and DNA. For this sample there are about 180,000 distinct CDR3 sequences; roughly a third appear just once. The ten top clones hold around 4% of the sample. Spanning cysteine to phenylalanine, the CDR3 consists of 14 amino acids. This entry keeps only the CDR3 DNA: 42 bases, framed from base 1. For CDR1 and CDR2, the germline V gene lists MNHEY and SVGAGI. V has 8 bases trimmed and J has 4 bases trimmed; junction bases matching no gene number 9. The axillary draining lymph nodes of breast cancer patients were the source of the lymph node samples.

This clonotype was seen at least ten times. No antigen is known for it. Base qualities were left out, and no much larger clone turns up one base away. Study-wide conclusions, independent of this receptor: Tumor and nontumor tissue repertoires were found to be significantly more similar in luminal-like than in basal-like breast cancer. A scenario in which most tumor T cells derive from the lymph node and then expand within tumor tissue was judged to be consistent with the data. Rather than being directly demonstrated, the conclusion that tumor T cells originate in lymph nodes was presented as consistent with a hypothesis. Tumor T-cell repertoires showed less diversity than lymph node repertoires and more diversity than nontumor tissue repertoires, and tumor T-cell repertoires showed preferential V and J gene usage.

Recombination joined TRBV6-5 with TRBJ1-2; a stretch of 8 junction bases matches TRBD1. This receptor was obtained from a female donor with breast cancer. Some clones in this sample may be carry-over from other donors' samples. The specimen was axillary lymph node tissue. The CDR3 region reads CASGLQGGGYGYTF. The DNA is as follows: TGTGCCAGCGGGTTACAGGGGGGAGGCTATGGCTACACCTTC.